The rows below give T cell receptor beta chains drawn from one sample of a study of T-cell memory formation after mild COVID-19. TCRdb reprocessed the 5' RACE reads with MiXCR, giving one entry per CDR3 protein. This sample carries roughly 250,000 distinct CDR3 sequences, over 15% of them seen once, and the ten largest clones take around 23%. Sequences were obtained from PBMCs or a T cell subset sorted from them (not recorded which). These receptors were collected from a man younger than 35 who had mild COVID-19 (a few samples of this study predate the infection). Cell type and time point are not known. Both conserved end residues are part of each CDR3. D genes are given only for firm matches. The size entry is marked missing in some rows and otherwise reads once, few, many or a size class.

CASSLDTDTQYF	TGTGCCAGCAGCTTAGACACAGATACGCAGTATTTT	many	-	TRBJ2-3	TRBV7-2
CASSSTRTSGGYNEQFF	TGTGCCAGCAGTTCGACTAGGACTAGCGGGGGGTACAATGAGCAGTTCTTC	-	TRBD2	TRBJ2-1	TRBV6-2/TRBV6-3
CASSARDRGPYEQYF	TGTGCCAGTAGTGCCCGGGACAGGGGCCCCTACGAGCAGTACTTC	-	TRBD1	TRBJ2-7	TRBV19
CSARDRSRPLGSNYGYTF	TGCAGTGCTAGAGATCGCAGCAGGCCCCTGGGCTCTAACTATGGCTACACCTTC	-	-	TRBJ1-2	TRBV20-1
CASTLAANTGELFF	TGTGCCAGTACCCTAGCTGCGAACACCGGGGAGCTGTTTTTT	-	-	TRBJ2-2	TRBV19
CASSSSSFREQFF	TGCGCCAGCAGCTCGTCAAGTTTTAGGGAGCAGTTCTTC	few	-	TRBJ2-1	TRBV5-1
CASSYWGSRETQYF	TGTGCCAGCAGTTACTGGGGGTCTCGAGAGACCCAGTACTTC	few	-	TRBJ2-5	TRBV6-5
CASSSDPVQGKHF	TGTGCCAGCAGTTCCGACCCAGTACAGGGTAAACATTTT	-	-	TRBJ1-5	TRBV5-5
CASSLGSGPNYGYTF	TGTGCCAGCAGTTTGGGTTCAGGTCCTAACTATGGCTACACCTTC	few	-	TRBJ1-2	TRBV12-3/TRBV12-4
CATSRDLGFNEKLFF	TGTGCCACCAGCAGAGACCTAGGATTTAACGAAAAACTGTTTTTT	-	-	TRBJ1-4	TRBV15
CASRRGLDNTGELFF	TGTGCCAGCCGAAGGGGGCTTGATAACACCGGGGAGCTGTTTTTT	few	TRBD1	TRBJ2-2	TRBV12-3/TRBV12-4
CAISESYRDTGELFF	TGTGCCATCAGTGAGTCGTACAGGGACACCGGGGAGCTGTTTTTT	few	-	TRBJ2-2	TRBV10-3
CASSLGGTGEFF	TGTGCCAGCAGCTTAGGGGGGACAGGGGAGTTCTTC	-	TRBD1	TRBJ2-1	TRBV7-9
CASSFSRNGNQPQHF	TGTGCCAGCAGCTTCAGCCGGAATGGCAATCAGCCCCAGCATTTT	-	-	TRBJ1-5	TRBV7-2
CASSQIQGYTEAFF	TGCGCCAGCAGCCAAATACAGGGGTACACTGAAGCTTTCTTT	-	TRBD1	TRBJ1-1	TRBV4-1
CASYAWTGTNEQFF	TGTGCCAGCTACGCTTGGACAGGGACTAATGAGCAGTTCTTC	-	TRBD1	TRBJ2-1	TRBV6-5
CASSQAETDRGLAKNIQYF	TGTGCCAGCAGCCAAGCCGAGACGGACAGGGGGCTTGCCAAAAACATTCAGTACTTC	many	TRBD1	TRBJ2-4	TRBV4-2
CASSPRQVSSYEQYF	TGTGCCAGCAGTCCCCGACAGGTGAGCTCCTACGAGCAGTACTTC	-	-	TRBJ2-7	TRBV6-5
CASRQTGGHGYTF	TGTGCCAGCAGGCAGACAGGGGGCCATGGCTACACCTTC	many	TRBD1	TRBJ1-2	TRBV28
CASRPYRGEQYF	TGTGCCAGCAGACCGTATCGAGGAGAGCAGTACTTC	-	-	TRBJ2-7	TRBV12-3/TRBV12-4
CSVEDVSGANVLTF	TGCAGCGTTGAAGACGTTTCTGGGGCCAACGTCCTGACTTTC	many	-	TRBJ2-6	TRBV29-1
CASRSTGGDLYGYTF	TGTGCCAGCAGATCGACAGGGGGTGATCTCTATGGCTACACCTTC	-	TRBD1	TRBJ1-2	TRBV27
CASSVDRTYEQYF	TGTGCCAGCAGCGTCGACAGGACCTACGAGCAGTACTTC	many	-	TRBJ2-7	TRBV12-3/TRBV12-4
CASHKGSLGDENIQYF	TGTGCCAGCCATAAGGGGAGTTTGGGGGATGAAAACATTCAGTACTTC	few	-	TRBJ2-4	TRBV6-5
CASNQSRGTNTQYF	TGTGCCAGCAATCAATCACGAGGGACAAATACGCAGTATTTT	-	-	TRBJ2-3	TRBV6-2/TRBV6-3
CSASRQGAEKLFF	TGCAGTGCCAGTCGACAGGGGGCCGAAAAACTGTTTTTT	few	TRBD1	TRBJ1-4	TRBV20-1
CAISAQYGGSNQPQHF	TGTGCCATCAGTGCTCAGTATGGAGGGTCCAATCAGCCCCAGCATTTT	few	-	TRBJ1-5	TRBV10-3
CASSRATRGSTDTQYF	TGCGCCAGCAGTCGAGCCACCAGGGGCTCCACAGATACGCAGTATTTT	-	-	TRBJ2-3	TRBV5-1
CADAPDRGSTGEQYF	TGTGCCGACGCCCCGGACAGGGGTTCGACGGGCGAGCAGTACTTC	few	TRBD1	TRBJ2-7	TRBV2
CASSSRVLQETQYF	TGTGCCAGCAGCTCCAGGGTCCTGCAAGAGACCCAGTACTTC	-	-	TRBJ2-5	TRBV5-4
CASSFPVPEAFF	TGTGCCAGCAGCTTCCCAGTGCCTGAAGCTTTCTTT	few	-	TRBJ1-1	TRBV7-9
CASSLGGLTDTQYF	TGTGCCAGCAGTTTGGGGGGGCTCACAGATACGCAGTATTTT	many	-	TRBJ2-3	TRBV6-5
CSAFKRNEQFF	TGCAGTGCGTTCAAGAGAAATGAGCAGTTCTTC	few	-	TRBJ2-1	TRBV20-1
CASSWVGEGMNTEAFF	TGCGCCAGCAGCTGGGTAGGGGAGGGCATGAACACTGAAGCTTTCTTT	-	-	TRBJ1-1	TRBV5-1
CATSSVGRVNTEAFF	TGTGCCACCAGCAGTGTTGGCAGGGTGAACACTGAAGCTTTCTTT	-	-	TRBJ1-1	TRBV15
CASSLASQEGEKLFF	TGCGCCAGCAGCTTGGCCAGCCAGGAGGGAGAAAAACTGTTTTTT	many	-	TRBJ1-4	TRBV5-1
CASSYGPTGGGETQYF	TGCGCCAGCAGCTACGGACCCACAGGGGGTGGAGAGACCCAGTACTTC	-	TRBD1	TRBJ2-5	TRBV5-1
CASISSGGYSYEQYF	TGTGCCAGCATTTCTAGCGGGGGGTACTCCTACGAGCAGTACTTC	few	TRBD2	TRBJ2-7	TRBV2
CASTSTAGTEAFF	TGTGCCAGCACCAGCACGGCGGGCACTGAAGCTTTCTTT	-	-	TRBJ1-1	TRBV7-9
CASSLDVYEQYF	TGCGCCAGCAGCTTGGACGTCTACGAGCAGTACTTC	many	-	TRBJ2-7	TRBV5-1
CASSLATRSTDTQYF	TGCGCCAGCAGCTTGGCCACACGAAGCACAGATACGCAGTATTTT	many	-	TRBJ2-3	TRBV5-1
CASSPGQTTGELFF	TGCGCCAGCAGTCCGGGACAAACCACCGGGGAGCTGTTTTTT	many	-	TRBJ2-2	TRBV5-1
CASSQGLRQGGDTQYF	TGTGCCAGCAGCCAAGGACTCCGCCAGGGAGGCGATACGCAGTATTTT	-	-	TRBJ2-3	TRBV4-2
CASSLAEVEGTARF	TGTGCCAGCAGCTTAGCTGAGGTCGAGGGGACCGCGCGATTC	few	-	TRBJ2-5	TRBV7-8
CASSFPSGEADTQYF	TGCGCCAGCAGCTTTCCTAGCGGGGAGGCAGATACGCAGTATTTT	few	TRBD2	TRBJ2-3	TRBV5-1
CASSISGAAYNEQFF	TGTGCCAGCAGCATTAGCGGGGCGGCCTACAATGAGCAGTTCTTC	-	TRBD2	TRBJ2-1	TRBV7-9
CATAGQGDIYEQYF	TGTGCCACCGCTGGACAGGGTGACATCTACGAGCAGTACTTC	few	TRBD1	TRBJ2-7	TRBV10-3
CASSPWTRNTGELFF	TGTGCCAGCAGCCCGTGGACACGGAACACCGGGGAGCTGTTTTTT	few	-	TRBJ2-2	TRBV7-6
CSARAGRGIEAFF	TGCAGTGCTAGAGCCGGGCGGGGGATTGAAGCTTTCTTT	-	-	TRBJ1-1	TRBV20-1
CASSLGTSGAYEQYF	TGCGCCAGCAGCCTCGGGACTAGCGGAGCCTACGAGCAGTACTTC	few	TRBD2	TRBJ2-7	TRBV5-1
CATSRDPDSGTDTQYF	TGTGCCACCAGCAGAGATCCAGACAGTGGGACAGATACGCAGTATTTT	-	-	TRBJ2-3	TRBV15
CSVDPTEGNTEAFF	TGCAGCGTTGACCCAACAGAAGGTAATACTGAAGCTTTCTTT	-	-	TRBJ1-1	TRBV29-1
CATSRGQGNDEQYF	TGTGCCACCAGCAGAGGACAGGGTAACGACGAGCAGTACTTC	-	TRBD1	TRBJ2-7	TRBV15